This entry lists 25 T cell receptor beta chains sequenced from one sample in a study of neoadjuvant anti-PD-1 for oral cavity cancer. TCRdb's table, derived via immunoSEQ multiplex PCR, lists solely in-frame clones and lacks some. The sample shows roughly 67,000 clones, 65% to 85% of them seen only once. Sequencing used PBMCs, obtained before nivolumab (anti-PD-1) treatment. The receptors were sampled from a person between 35 and 79 years old with oral cavity squamous cell carcinoma.

The chain is built from TRBV7-2 and TRBJ1-2; 9 nucleotides match TRBD1. The CDR3 is 14 amino acids. The J segment lost 8 bases and the V segment lost 1 base, leaving 5 bases of the junction unmatched. CDR1 SGHTA and CDR2 FQGNSA come from the germline V gene. In nucleotides, the CDR3 is TGTGCCAGCAGCTTAGTGGGACAGGGAAGAGGCTACACCTTC. Amino acid sequence: CASSLVGQGRGYTF.

The chain uses TRBV19 and TRBJ2-5, with 9 nucleotides matching TRBD2. Losses at the gene ends were 3 bases for V and 1 base for J; bases not matched to a gene: 6. Per the germline V gene, CDR1 is LNHDA and CDR2 is SQIVND (reference sequence). The CDR3 runs 16 residues. The CDR3 region is CASSIGASGTQETQYF. In nucleotides, the CDR3 is TGTGCCAGTAGTATCGGGGCTAGCGGGACCCAAGAGACCCAGTACTTC.

The chain carries TRBV19 and TRBJ1-5, with D maybe TRBD1 (5 bases). V was trimmed by 2 bases and J by 11 bases, leaving 19 bases between them. Germline V gene sequence: CDR1 LNHDA, CDR2 SQIVND (reference sequence). This CDR3 has 15 residues. Here the CDR3 DNA reads TGTGCCAGTAGTATAACAGGTCCCCGAGCCAAAGCCCAGCATTTT. Amino acid sequence: CASSITGPRAKAQHF.

The chain carries TRBV11-2 and TRBJ2-5; D gene unclear. V lost 5 bases and J lost 2, with 9 bases in between. The CDR3 is 13 amino acids. Germline CDR1 reads SGHAT; CDR2 reads FQNNGV. The CDR3 is CASSPVRQETQYF. The CDR3 DNA reads TGTGCCAGCAGCCCCGTTCGGCAAGAGACCCAGTACTTC.

This clone was seen more than once but under ten times. The CDR3 loop is CASSPRLAGNEQFF. The CDR3 nucleotides are TGTGCCAGCAGCCCCCGACTAGCGGGAAATGAGCAGTTCTTC. The chain has TRBV7-6 and TRBJ2-1; 11 bases line up with TRBD2. V gave up 5 bases and J gave up 7 bases; unmatched junction bases: 4. The germline CDR1 and CDR2 sequences are SGHVS and FNYEAQ. The CDR3 is 14 residues long.

This clone was seen once. V is TRBV10-3 and J is TRBJ1-5; D unclear. In germline, CDR1 is ENHRY, CDR2 SYGVKD. Trimming removed 4 bases at V and 5 bases at J, with 12 bases between. The length of the CDR3 is 14 residues. The CDR3, as DNA: TGTGCCATCAGTGGGGGAGGATTAGATCAGCCCCAGCATTTT. This codes for CAISGGGLDQPQHF.

The V call is TRBV9, the J call TRBJ2-5; 7 bases match TRBD2. The CDR3 covers 15 residues. With V trimmed by 1 base and J by 3 bases, 6 bases remained unmatched. Germline CDR1 SGDLS, CDR2 YYNGEE. For the CDR3, the DNA is TGTGCCAGCAGCGTAAGTGGGCTAGCGGAAGAGACCCAGTACTTC. Translation: CASSVSGLAEETQYF.

The chain combines TRBV27 with TRBJ2-7; 8 bases map to TRBD1. CDR3 length: 17 amino acids. Trimming at V came to 6 bases and at J to 3 bases, leaving 16 bases not matched to a gene. The germline CDR1 and CDR2 sequences are MNHEY and SMNVEV (reference sequence). CDR3 loop: CASSNTPQGADVYEQYF. As DNA, the CDR3 is TGTGCCAGCAGCAACACTCCCCAGGGGGCGGACGTCTACGAGCAGTACTTC.

This rearrangement joins TRBV6-1 to TRBJ2-5; perhaps TRBD2 as D (6 bases). CDR1 is MNHNS and CDR2 is SASEGT in the germline V gene. V was shortened by 7 bases and J by 0 bases, with 12 bases between the two germline ends. CDR3 length equals 14 residues. In nucleotides, the CDR3 is TGTGCCAGCACCCGGGGGAATCACCAAGAGACCCAGTACTTC. It codes for CASTRGNHQETQYF.

The V call is TRBV2, the J call TRBJ2-7, with unresolved D. This CDR3 is 11 amino acids long. The germline CDR1 and CDR2 sequences are SNHLY and FYNNEI. Trimming removed 6 bases from V and 1 base from J, with 4 bases in between. The chain's CDR3 is CASSFSYEQYF. The CDR3 coding sequence is TGTGCCAGCAGCTTTTCCTACGAGCAGTACTTC.

CDR3 in amino acids: CAGQRGVYNEQFF. The CDR3 DNA reads TGTGCCGGGCAGCGGGGGGTTTACAATGAGCAGTTCTTC. This chain links TRBV7-9 with TRBJ2-1; TRBD2 agrees at 9 bases. From germline, CDR1 is SEHNR and CDR2 FQNEAQ (reference sequence). This CDR3 comprises 13 residues. V was pared by 11 bases and J by 4 bases, with 6 bases of the junction left unmatched.

This clone appeared a few times. This chain uses TRBV4-1 with TRBJ1-2, with a weak D call TRBD1 (5 bases). Germline loops: CDR1 MGHRA, CDR2 YSYEKL. V was cut by 1 base and J by 4 bases, with 10 bases left in between. CDR3 length: 14 amino acids. CDR3 DNA: TGCGCCAGCAGCCAAGGACAGCGGGGCTATGGCTACACCTTC. Amino acids: CASSQGQRGYGYTF.

V gene TRBV29-1 combines with J gene TRBJ2-3; 9 bases agree with TRBD2. Germline V CDR1 and CDR2: SQVTM, ANQGSEA. CDR3 length equals 15 residues. After removal of 5 bases from V and 2 bases from J, the junction contained 8 bases not matched to a gene. The CDR3 sequence: CSVCPKRGATDTQYF. The CDR3 nucleotides read TGCAGCGTTTGTCCAAAGCGGGGGGCCACAGATACGCAGTATTTT.

The genes are TRBV4-1 and TRBJ2-2, with TRBD2 matching 13 bases. Unmatched junction bases numbered 5, after V lost 3 bases and J lost 1 base. Germline V gene sequence: CDR1 MGHRA, CDR2 YSYEKL. The CDR3 is made up of 18 amino acids. The chain's CDR3 is CASSHRLAGGRNTGELFF. CDR3 DNA: TGCGCCAGCAGCCACCGACTAGCGGGGGGCCGGAACACCGGGGAGCTGTTTTTT.

CDR3 amino acids: CASSSRQGPGNTIYF. The CDR3 DNA sequence: TGTGCCAGCAGCTCTCGACAGGGACCTGGAAACACCATATATTTT. The rearrangement joins TRBV7-6 to TRBJ1-3; TRBD1 agrees at 7 bases. The CDR3 has 15 amino acids. Germline loops: CDR1 SGHVS, CDR2 FNYEAQ. Germline trimming cut 4 bases from V and 2 bases from J; bases unmatched to any gene: 5.

The V call is TRBV9, the J call TRBJ2-7; D tentatively reads TRBD1 or TRBD2 (5 bases each). Per germline, CDR1 SGDLS and CDR2 YYNGEE. This CDR3 has 18 residues. The V end lost 0 bases, the J end lost 0 bases, and 19 bases lay between the germline ends. The CDR3 spells CASSVEEGVAGTSYEQYF. The CDR3 DNA sequence: TGTGCCAGCAGCGTAGAAGAGGGAGTGGCAGGGACCTCCTACGAGCAGTACTTC. The whole variable domain, filled in from reference TRBV9 and TRBJ2-7, reads DSGVTQTPKHLITATGQRVTLRCSPRSGDLSVYWYQQSLDQGLQFLIQYYNGEERAKGNILERFSAQQFPDLHSELNLSSLELGDSALYFCASSVEEGVAGTSYEQYFGPGTRLTVT.

This clone was counted a few times. The CDR3 sequence is CASSFKGSEKLFF. The CDR3 DNA is TGTGCCAGCAGCTTTAAGGGTAGTGAAAAACTGTTTTTT. V usage is TRBV7-9 and J usage is TRBJ1-4; D unresolved. Trimming cost V 3 bases and J 7 bases, with 9 bases left between them. Looked up from germline, CDR1 is SEHNR and CDR2 is FQNEAQ (reference sequence). The CDR3 loop spans 13 amino acids.

The rearrangement uses TRBV5-5 and TRBJ2-1, with 9 bases aligning to TRBD2. The CDR3 extends over 18 amino acids. The ends lost 0 bases at V and 4 bases at J; junction bases unmatched: 11. CDR1 and CDR2 (germline): SGHKS, YYEKEE (reference sequence). The chain's CDR3 is CASSLGSAGGLNYNEQFF. CDR3 sequence (DNA): TGTGCCAGCAGCTTGGGCTCCGCGGGGGGGCTAAATTACAATGAGCAGTTCTTC. The full variable domain, with the rest looked up from reference TRBV5-5 and TRBJ2-1, is DAGVTQSPTHLIKTRGQQVTLRCSPISGHKSVSWYQQVLGQGPQFIFQYYEKEERGRGNFPDRFSARQFPNYSSELNVNALLLGDSALYLCASSLGSAGGLNYNEQFFGPGTRLTVL.

The chain links TRBV9 to TRBJ1-2, with unresolved D. CDR3 length: 13 amino acids. V was shortened by 3 bases and J by 2 bases, with 8 bases between the two germline ends. Germline V lookup: CDR1 SGDLS, CDR2 YYNGEE. CDR3 in DNA: TGTGCCAGCAGCGATGCGGACAACTATGGCTACACCTTC. Translated: CASSDADNYGYTF.

This clone has at least ten counts. The J gene is TRBJ2-2, the V gene TRBV29-1; 7 bases match TRBD1. The V gene's germline CDR1 is SQVTM and CDR2 ANQGSEA. This CDR3 is built from 13 residues. Trimming at V came to 6 bases and at J to 0 bases, leaving 1 base not matched to a gene. The CDR3 protein is CSVGQPNTGELFF. In DNA, the CDR3 is TGCAGCGTGGGACAGCCGAACACCGGGGAGCTGTTTTTT.

This chain uses TRBV7-9 with TRBJ2-7; D might be TRBD1 (5 bases). This CDR3 comprises 14 residues. V was shortened by 5 bases and J by 0 bases, with 11 bases between the two germline ends. From germline, CDR1 is SEHNR and CDR2 FQNEAQ (reference sequence). Here the CDR3 DNA reads TGTGCCAGCAGCCCACAGGAAAGCTCCTACGAGCAGTACTTC. Its protein product is CASSPQESSYEQYF. The full variable domain, its missing parts supplied by reference TRBV7-9 and TRBJ2-7, is DTGVSQNPRHKITKRGQNVTFRCDPISEHNRLYWYRQTLGQGPEFLTYFQNEAQLEKSRLLSDRFSAERPKGSFSTLEIQRTEQGDSAMYLCASSPQESSYEQYFGPGTRLTVT.

This chain uses TRBV6-6 with TRBJ2-7; 7 nucleotides line up with TRBD2. The CDR3 spans 14 residues. Trimming took 3 bases from V and 3 from J; bases not matched to a gene: 5. CDR1 is MNHNY and CDR2 is SVGAGI in the germline V gene (reference sequence). CDR3 DNA: TGTGCCAGCAGTTATGACGGGGGGAACTACGAGCAGTACTTC. This encodes CASSYDGGNYEQYF.

The V call is TRBV12-5, the J call TRBJ2-5; D remains ambiguous. The CDR3 loop spans 13 amino acids. V shed 3 bases and J shed 2 bases, with 7 bases lying between them. Germline V CDR1 and CDR2: LGHNT, FRNRAP. The CDR3 loop is CASGFGGQETQYF. In DNA, the CDR3 is TGTGCTAGTGGTTTCGGCGGACAAGAGACCCAGTACTTC.

This sequence joins TRBV10-3 and TRBJ1-1, with D perhaps TRBD1 (5 bases). The CDR3 sequence is 12 residues long. Germline V gene sequence: CDR1 ENHRY, CDR2 SYGVKD. V lost 8 bases, J lost 7 bases, and 14 bases lay in between. The CDR3 sequence is CAIQRGKGEAFF. For the CDR3, the DNA is TGTGCCATCCAGCGGGGGAAGGGTGAAGCTTTCTTT.

The genes are TRBV4-1 and TRBJ1-1; TRBD1 is a possible D gene (6 bases). This CDR3 is 14 amino acids long. Trimming left V 5 bases short and J 2 bases short, with 12 bases between. The germline CDR1 and CDR2 sequences are MGHRA and YSYEKL. The CDR3 nucleotides are TGCGCCAGCAGCAACCGGGACAAAAACACTGAAGCTTTCTTT. It translates to CASSNRDKNTEAFF.